This T cell receptor beta chain was sequenced for a study of blood T cell repertoires in COVID-19 (dated by TCRdb to the early 2020s). For the wider study: Collaborator samples came from the United States, Italy and Spain and covered acute and convalescent phases of COVID-19. Deeply sampled blood TCRbeta repertoires from subjects exposed to, actively infected with, or recovered from COVID-19 were included in the dataset. A de-identified subject ID, COVID-19 status, age in years and sex were almost always included in the sample metadata. The repertoires were made available in a free public database intended to serve as a resource for research on the immune response to SARS-CoV-2. The material from the prospective study consisted of cDNA or gDNA derived from T cells, B-cell-depleted T cells, or PBMCs. HLA class I and class II types, where available, came from metadata supplied by the sample provider rather than from assay-based typing. Samples came from the ongoing ImmuneRACE study (first 160 participants) plus 1,254 subjects from 6 global collaborators.

Comment on this clone: It has no known antigen specificity. There are no base qualities to consult, and no much larger clone falls within one base.

General findings and caveats noted by the study authors: How much clinical and demographic metadata was included differed by source and by participant, and the metadata was provided uncurated.

The immunoSEQ Assay, a bias-controlled multiplex PCR, was used to amplify TCRbeta CDR3 regions from genomic DNA. The original methods were these. The number of nucleated cells in each sample was estimated by amplification of reference gene primers within the assay. Sequence reads were collapsed and filtered to measure the absolute abundance of every unique TCRbeta CDR3 rearrangement. For each sample, productive Simpson clonality was calculated as the square root of Simpson's diversity index over productive rearrangements. The clones in this table, taken by TCRdb from immuneACCESS, are in-frame only. Not every clone is retained; where verified, under half of the shortfall comes from an unresolved V gene, and the cause of the rest is unknown. The V and J calls and clone size come from that table; D and trimming were worked out from the DNA. This sample lists around 180,000 clones; over 75% were detected once. Roughly 9.7% of the sample rests with the top ten.

Collaborating institutions collected whole blood in K2EDTA tubes following their own protocols. For TCRbeta analysis, collaborator samples were shipped as frozen whole blood, as isolated PBMCs, or as DNA extracted from either sample type. The sequenced sample consisted of peripheral blood. The clonotype comes from a human donor with active or convalescent COVID-19. The donor label of this sample is uncertain.

The nucleotide sequence reads TGTGCCAGTAGAGACAGGGACCATGGCTACACCTTC. It encodes CASRDRDHGYTF. The V and J genes are TRBV19 and TRBJ1-2, with 7 bases matching TRBD1. CDR1 and CDR2 were assigned from the germline V gene (reference sequence) as LNHDA and SQIVND. The CDR3, from cysteine to phenylalanine, totals 12 residues. The DNA shown is the 36-base CDR3, in frame from base 1. Ends trimmed: V by 6 bases, J by 6 bases; bases unmatched to a gene: 4.